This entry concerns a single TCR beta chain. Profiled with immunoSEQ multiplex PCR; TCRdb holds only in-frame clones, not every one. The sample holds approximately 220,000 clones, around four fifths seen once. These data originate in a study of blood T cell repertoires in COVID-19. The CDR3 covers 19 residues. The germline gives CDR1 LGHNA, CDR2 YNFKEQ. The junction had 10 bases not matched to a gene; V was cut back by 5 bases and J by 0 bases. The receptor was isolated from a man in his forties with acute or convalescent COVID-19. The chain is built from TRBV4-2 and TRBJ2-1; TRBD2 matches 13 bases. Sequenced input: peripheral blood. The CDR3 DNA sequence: TGTGCCAGCAGCTCCAGGACTAGCGGGAGTCTTCGCTCCTACAATGAGCAGTTCTTC. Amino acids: CASSSRTSGSLRSYNEQFF.